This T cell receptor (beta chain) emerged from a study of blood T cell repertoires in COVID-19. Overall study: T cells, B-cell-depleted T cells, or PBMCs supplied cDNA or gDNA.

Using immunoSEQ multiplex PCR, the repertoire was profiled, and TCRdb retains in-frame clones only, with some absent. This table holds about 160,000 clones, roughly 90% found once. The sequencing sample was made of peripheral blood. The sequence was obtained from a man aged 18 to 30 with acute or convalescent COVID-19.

The CDR3 DNA is TGTGCCAGCAGTCCCAACGGGGGGTTCGGCAATCAGCCCCAGCATTTT. This codes for CASSPNGGFGNQPQHF. The rearrangement links TRBV27 to TRBJ1-5; weak D call: TRBD1 (5 bases). This CDR3 has 16 residues. CDR1 is MNHEY, CDR2 SMNVEV, per germline (reference sequence). Deletions cut 5 bases from V and 2 bases from J, with 16 bases between.